This is a list of T cell receptor beta chains from one sample in a study of blood T cell repertoires in COVID-19. The table came from immunoSEQ multiplex PCR; TCRdb's copy has only in-frame clones and leaves some out. The top ten hold under 8.5% of the sample, which has roughly 170,000 clones, about 84% seen once. Sequencing was done on a sample of peripheral blood. These receptors were collected from a human donor in a cohort sampled during active COVID-19. CDR3s include the opening cysteine and the closing phenylalanine or tryptophan. The order of the fields is clone size, V gene, D gene, J gene, CDR3 protein, CDR3 DNA. D genes are given only for firm matches. A clone size is listed for some rows: how often the clone was seen (once, few, many), or a class if it is expanded.

.	TRBV30	.	TRBJ2-7	CAWGDFHEQYF	TGTGCCTGGGGGGACTTTCACGAGCAGTACTTC
.	TRBV4-2	.	TRBJ2-7	CASSPGGTSYEQYF	TGTGCCAGCAGTCCCGGGGGAACATCCTACGAGCAGTACTTC
.	TRBV6-5	.	TRBJ2-3	CASRGQGTDTQYF	TGTGCCAGCAGGGGGCAGGGGACAGATACGCAGTATTTT
once	TRBV2	.	TRBJ2-1	CAWKEADYNEQFF	TGTGCCTGGAAGGAGGCAGATTACAATGAGCAGTTCTTC
.	TRBV6-2/TRBV6-3	TRBD2	TRBJ2-1	CASSYPGEVASGGLHNEQFF	TGTGCCAGCAGTTATCCGGGTGAGGTGGCTAGCGGGGGGTTACACAATGAGCAGTTCTTC
.	TRBV6-5	.	TRBJ2-7	CASSYSGSPYEQYF	TGTGCCAGCAGTTACTCGGGGAGCCCCTACGAGCAGTACTTC
.	TRBV5-6	TRBD2	TRBJ2-7	CASSFTIGLAPASEQYF	TGTGCCAGCAGCTTTACGATCGGACTAGCGCCAGCCTCGGAGCAGTACTTC
.	TRBV25-1	.	TRBJ1-1	CASQQGYTEAFF	TGTGCCAGCCAACAGGGATACACTGAAGCTTTCTTT
.	TRBV24-1	.	TRBJ2-5	CATSDGATSRETQYF	TGTGCCACCAGTGATGGGGCGACTAGTCGAGAGACCCAGTACTTC
.	TRBV6-5	.	TRBJ1-1	CASRAQGSPEAFF	TGTGCCAGCAGAGCCCAGGGATCGCCTGAAGCTTTCTTT
.	TRBV4-1	TRBD1	TRBJ1-5	CASTASPTGTGGNQPQHF	TGCGCCAGCACCGCAAGCCCCACCGGGACAGGGGGCAATCAGCCCCAGCATTTT
.	TRBV11-2	TRBD1	TRBJ2-7	CASSFRGSSYEQYF	TGTGCCAGCAGCTTCAGGGGGTCCTCCTACGAGCAGTACTTC
.	TRBV4-1	.	TRBJ2-7	CASSQFNQGPDSYEQYF	TGCGCCAGCAGCCAATTTAACCAGGGGCCTGATTCCTACGAGCAGTACTTC
.	TRBV7-9	.	TRBJ2-3	CASSPPGSSTDTQYF	TGTGCCAGCAGCCCCCCGGGTTCTAGCACAGATACGCAGTATTTT
.	TRBV4-2	TRBD1	TRBJ1-1	CASSQDFWDYRTGGSGEAFF	TGTGCCAGCAGCCAAGACTTTTGGGATTACCGCACAGGGGGCTCAGGTGAAGCTTTCTTT
.	TRBV25-1	TRBD1	TRBJ2-2	CASGPGQINTGELFF	TGTGCCAGCGGACCGGGACAGATCAACACCGGGGAGCTGTTTTTT
.	TRBV30	.	TRBJ1-1	CAWSQGVNTEAFF	TGTGCCTGGAGTCAAGGAGTGAACACTGAAGCTTTCTTT
.	TRBV2	TRBD1	TRBJ2-1	CASDRQGANNEQFF	TGTGCCAGCGATAGACAGGGGGCTAACAATGAGCAGTTCTTC
.	TRBV5-4	.	TRBJ2-1	CASSSRETFPQEFF	TGTGCCAGCAGCTCGCGAGAAACTTTTCCTCAGGAGTTCTTC
.	TRBV5-4	TRBD2	TRBJ2-3	CASSEGLAGTDTQYF	TGTGCCAGCAGCGAGGGACTAGCGGGCACAGATACGCAGTATTTT
.	TRBV7-9	.	TRBJ1-6	CASSLGDGYSPLHF	TGTGCCAGCAGCTTAGGTGACGGGTATTCACCCCTCCACTTT
.	TRBV27	.	TRBJ2-1	CASSLSSSGDAWVNEQFF	TGTGCCAGCAGTTTATCCAGCAGTGGAGATGCGTGGGTCAATGAGCAGTTCTTC
.	TRBV25-1	TRBD1	TRBJ1-4	CASSETGVEEKLFF	TGTGCCAGCAGTGAAACAGGGGTAGAGGAAAAACTGTTTTTT
.	TRBV5-1	.	TRBJ1-6	CASSLKDRSSPLHF	TGCGCCAGCAGCTTAAAAGACAGAAGTTCACCCCTCCACTTT
.	TRBV10-3	.	TRBJ1-1	CAISGWERGTEAFF	TGTGCCATCAGCGGTTGGGAGAGGGGGACTGAAGCTTTCTTT
.	TRBV9	.	TRBJ1-2	CASSPNTNYGYTF	TGTGCCAGCAGCCCCAACACTAACTATGGCTACACCTTC
.	TRBV12-3/TRBV12-4	.	TRBJ1-1	CASSFARNTEAFF	TGTGCCAGCAGTTTCGCCAGGAACACTGAAGCTTTCTTT
.	TRBV29-1	.	TRBJ2-1	CSVDPPPSNEQFF	TGCAGCGTTGACCCACCCCCGAGCAATGAGCAGTTCTTC
.	TRBV5-1	.	TRBJ1-5	CASSLTGLGNQPQHF	TGCGCCAGCAGCTTGACCGGGTTAGGCAATCAGCCCCAGCATTTT
.	TRBV25-1	.	TRBJ2-2	CASSARYSNTGELFF	TGTGCCAGCAGTGCGAGGTATTCGAACACCGGGGAGCTGTTTTTT
.	TRBV9	.	TRBJ2-7	CASSQGSSSYEQYF	TGTGCCAGCAGCCAGGGATCTTCTTCCTACGAGCAGTACTTC
.	TRBV10-2	TRBD1	TRBJ2-7	CASSSQGVYEQYF	TGCGCCAGCAGTTCACAGGGGGTCTACGAGCAGTACTTC
.	TRBV10-3	TRBD1	TRBJ2-5	CAISGPGQGAGETQYF	TGTGCCATCAGTGGCCCCGGACAGGGGGCAGGGGAGACCCAGTACTTC
.	TRBV6-5	.	TRBJ2-2	CASSSLGGPTGELFF	TGTGCCAGCAGCTCCCTGGGAGGTCCGACCGGGGAGCTGTTTTTT
few	TRBV15	.	TRBJ2-7	CATSSGRAGAAEQYF	TGTGCCACCAGCAGTGGGAGGGCAGGGGCAGCCGAGCAGTACTTC
.	TRBV12-3/TRBV12-4	.	TRBJ2-7	CASSLVSYEQYF	TGTGCCAGCAGTTTGGTCAGCTACGAGCAGTACTTC
.	TRBV7-9	.	TRBJ1-2	CASSLVLGLLGYTF	TGTGCCAGCAGCTTAGTTCTCGGACTGTTAGGCTACACCTTC